Each of the 21 T cell receptor beta chains below was sequenced from the same sample in a study of blood T cells in healthy people across ages. The second PCR ran roughly 6 to 11 cycles with a sample-barcoded 5' primer and J-beta primers. MiXCR, applied by TCRdb to the 5' RACE reads, yields one record per CDR3 protein. The sample consists of 1.5 million to 2 million distinct CDR3 sequences, 30% to 40% of them appearing once. The sequenced sample was blood. The receptors shown here come from a woman aged 25 to 39 in good health.

The V call is TRBV7-2, the J call TRBJ1-5; unclear D gene. Looked up from germline, CDR1 is SGHTA and CDR2 is FQGNSA. The CDR3 extends over 12 amino acids. Deletions cut 2 bases from V and 11 bases from J, with 10 bases between. The CDR3 here is CASSLMGSAQHF. The CDR3 DNA is TGTGCCAGCAGCTTAATGGGATCAGCCCAGCATTTT.

V and J are TRBV4-2 and TRBJ2-5, with no clear D. The CDR3 loop spans 13 amino acids. Trimming pared 2 bases from V and 5 bases from J, leaving 9 bases between. Per the germline V gene, CDR1 is LGHNA and CDR2 is YNFKEQ. CDR3 loop: CASSQKTRETQYF. In DNA form, the CDR3 reads TGTGCCAGCAGCCAAAAGACTCGGGAGACCCAGTACTTC.

The chain joins TRBV4-2 to TRBJ2-7; D unclear. Germline V lookup: CDR1 LGHNA, CDR2 YNFKEQ. CDR3 length equals 15 residues. V lost 3 bases, J lost 6 bases, and 18 bases lay in between. The CDR3 region has the DNA TGTGCCAGCAGCCATAACGTGGCCAAGCCCCTCGAGCAGTACTTC. Protein: CASSHNVAKPLEQYF.

The gene calls are TRBV3-1 and TRBJ2-5; TRBD2 aligns across 10 bases. V was clipped by 8 bases and J by 5 bases; unmatched bases: 11. The germline V gene encodes CDR1 LGHDT and CDR2 YNNKEL (reference sequence). This CDR3 spans 15 amino acids. Written as DNA, the CDR3 is TGTGCCAGCGGCCTAACAGGGACTAGCGAGGAGACCCAGTACTTC. Its translation: CASGLTGTSEETQYF.

V gene TRBV30 combines with J gene TRBJ1-5; 11 bases fit TRBD1. CDR3 length equals 16 residues. The V gene end was trimmed by 3 bases and the J gene end by 6 bases; junction bases not matched to a gene: 10. Per germline, CDR1 GTSNPN and CDR2 SVGIG (reference sequence). The CDR3 is CAWSVTGTGGFQPQHF. CDR3 nucleotides: TGTGCCTGGAGCGTTACGGGGACAGGGGGTTTTCAGCCCCAGCATTTT.

This chain connects TRBV27 to TRBJ2-7, with 7 bases fitting TRBD1. Germline trimming cut 6 bases from V and 4 bases from J; bases unmatched to any gene: 9. The germline V gene has CDR1 MNHEY and CDR2 SMNVEV (reference sequence). The CDR3 is 14 amino acids. CDR3 region: CASRSGQKGYEQYF. The CDR3 DNA follows: TGTGCCAGCAGATCGGGACAGAAGGGTTACGAGCAGTACTTC.

This clonotype occurred a few times. The chain carries TRBV28 and TRBJ1-5, with D uncertain. This CDR3 is 14 amino acids long. The germline CDR1 and CDR2 sequences are MDHEN and SYDVKM. With 4 bases removed from V and 1 base from J, the gap between germline ends came to 8 bases. Here the CDR3 DNA reads TGTGCCAGCAGTTCGATGTCGAGCAATCAGCCCCAGCATTTT. Residues: CASSSMSSNQPQHF.

This clonotype was found many times. The chain is built from TRBV7-3 and TRBJ2-3; maybe TRBD1 (6 bases). V lost 6 bases and J lost 3, with 16 bases in between. The germline V gene has CDR1 SGHTA and CDR2 FQGTGA. The CDR3 extends over 15 amino acids. DNA for the CDR3: TGTGCCAGCAGACCCACAGGGCAAGGGACAGATACGCAGTATTTT. This sequence encodes CASRPTGQGTDTQYF.

There are a few counts of this clonotype. A junction end diverges from the germline sequence, so it may reflect a read error. The chain uses TRBV6-2 or TRBV6-3 and TRBJ2-7, with D possibly TRBD1 on 5 matching bases. Germline V gene lookup returns CDR1 MNHEY and CDR2 SVGEGT. CDR3 length: 13 residues. The CDR3, as DNA: TGTGCCAGCAATTACGAAGGGGACTACGAGCAGTACTTC. Amino acids: CASNYEGDYEQYF.

This clonotype turned up a few times. The J gene is TRBJ1-2, the V gene TRBV29-1; 7 positions match TRBD1. With V trimmed by 6 bases and J by 4 bases, 8 bases remained unmatched. The CDR3 runs 13 residues. Germline loops: CDR1 SQVTM, CDR2 ANQGSEA. The CDR3 spells CSVGGQMTYGYTF. In nucleotides, the CDR3 is TGCAGCGTGGGGGGACAGATGACCTATGGCTACACCTTC.

This clonotype was seen only a few times. The V call is TRBV12-3 or TRBV12-4, the J call TRBJ1-2; D may be TRBD1 (5 bases). Deletions cut 5 bases from V and 5 bases from J, with 21 bases between. The CDR3 sequence is 16 residues long. The CDR3, as DNA: TGTGCCAGCAGTCCCTGGGTAAGGGGCCCTGGGTATGGCTACACCTTC. Translating it yields CASSPWVRGPGYGYTF.

The table lists this clonotype with many counts. The chain combines TRBV4-2 with TRBJ2-7, with TRBD2 matching over 13 bases. Germline V CDR1 and CDR2: LGHNA, YNFKEQ. The J segment lost 0 bases and the V segment lost 4 bases, leaving 6 bases of the junction unmatched. The CDR3 length is 17 residues. The DNA for the CDR3 is TGTGCCAGCAGCCTGGGACTAGCGGGAAGGAGCTCCTACGAGCAGTACTTC. Translated: CASSLGLAGRSSYEQYF.

The chain is built from TRBV13 and TRBJ2-1; unclear D gene. V lost 5 bases and J 10 bases, leaving 12 bases between the germline ends. Germline values: CDR1 PRHDT, CDR2 FYEKMQ (reference sequence). This CDR3 contains 12 residues. The CDR3 DNA is TGTGCCAGCAGCCCAACCCAACCCGAGCAGTTCTTC. It yields the protein CASSPTQPEQFF.

The rearrangement uses TRBV11-3 and TRBJ1-1; perhaps TRBD1 as D (6 bases). Germline lookup yields CDR1 SGHNT and CDR2 YENEEA. V was trimmed by 2 bases and J by 6 bases, leaving 13 bases between them. This CDR3 contains 14 residues. This chain's CDR3 is CASSLQGSTAEAFF. CDR3 bases: TGTGCCAGCAGCTTACAGGGGTCTACGGCTGAAGCTTTCTTT. The variable domain in full, completed from reference TRBV11-3 and TRBJ1-1, reads EAGVVQSPRYKIIEKKQPVAFWCNPISGHNTLYWYLQNLGQGPELLIRYENEEAVDDSQLPKDRFSAERLKGVDSTLKIQPAELGDSAVYLCASSLQGSTAEAFFGQGTRLTVV.

This clonotype was seen a few times. The J gene is TRBJ2-3, the V gene TRBV7-3, with 11 bases matching TRBD1. V was clipped by 4 bases and J by 5 bases; unmatched bases: 11. The CDR3 spans 17 residues. Per germline, CDR1 SGHTA and CDR2 FQGTGA. In DNA, the CDR3 is TGTGCCAGCAGCTCCACTGGGACAGGGGGTAGAAAAGATACGCAGTATTTT. Its translation is CASSSTGTGGRKDTQYF. The variable domain in full, with the rest retrieved from reference TRBV7-3 and TRBJ2-3, is GAGVSQTPSNKVTEKGKYVELRCDPISGHTALYWYRQSLGQGPEFLIYFQGTGAADDSGLPNDRFFAVRPEGSVSTLKIQRTERGDSAVYLCASSSTGTGGRKDTQYFGPGTRLTVL.

This sequence joins TRBV28 and TRBJ2-1, with 13 positions matching TRBD2. The end of the DNA fits TRBJ2-7 better, so the J call may be wrong. Germline lookup yields CDR1 MDHEN and CDR2 SYDVKM. This CDR3 is 17 amino acids long. CDR3 DNA sequence: TGTGCCAGCAGTTTCAGGACTAGCGGGAGTATGGTCTACGAGCAGTACTTC. This translates into CASSFRTSGSMVYEQYF.

This clonotype was counted a single time. The chain uses TRBV2 and TRBJ2-3, with a weak D call TRBD2 (6 bases). This CDR3 is 15 amino acids long. Germline values: CDR1 SNHLY, CDR2 FYNNEI. Trimming removed 8 bases from V and 2 bases from J, with 17 bases in between. The CDR3 here is CASWREGFDTDTQYF. DNA of the CDR3: TGTGCCAGCTGGAGGGAAGGTTTTGACACAGATACGCAGTATTTT. Using reference TRBV2 and TRBJ2-3 for the parts outside the CDR3, the full variable domain is EPEVTQTPSHQVTQMGQEVILRCVPISNHLYFYWYRQILGQKVEFLVSFYNNEISEKSEIFDDQFSVERPDGSNFTLKIRSTKLEDSAMYFCASWREGFDTDTQYFGPGTRLTVL.

This chain joins TRBV7-2 and TRBJ2-7; D perhaps matches TRBD2 (5 bases). Deletions cut 5 bases from V and 4 bases from J, with 21 bases between. The CDR3 is 16 amino acids. Germline-derived CDR1 and CDR2 are SGHTA and FQGNSA. In nucleotides, the CDR3 is TGTGCCAGCAGCCGGACCCCCCAAGGGAGCCCTTACGAGCAGTACTTC. Translating it yields CASSRTPQGSPYEQYF.

The chain links TRBV5-6 to TRBJ2-5; no reliable D call. The DNA end is more similar to TRBJ2-1, so the J call may be wrong. The CDR3 is 12 residues long. Germline V gene sequence: CDR1 SGHDT, CDR2 YYEEEE. In nucleotides, the CDR3 is TGTGCCAGCAGCTGGGGTTTGGCCCCCCAGTTCTTC. Its translation: CASSWGLAPQFF.

This clonotype was counted once. V usage is TRBV6-1 and J usage is TRBJ1-1; no firm D call. The V end lost 2 bases, the J end lost 6 bases, and 13 bases lay between the germline ends. CDR1 MNHNS and CDR2 SASEGT come from the germline V gene. CDR3 length: 14 amino acids. CDR3 bases: TGTGCCAGCAGTGAACGGGGTCTGGAAGCTGAAGCTTTCTTT. Amino acids: CASSERGLEAEAFF.

J is TRBJ2-1 and V is TRBV28; maybe TRBD1 (5 bases). The CDR3 is 13 residues long. Looked up from germline, CDR1 is MDHEN and CDR2 is SYDVKM. The V and J ends lost 3 bases and 6 bases respectively, with 9 bases between them. This CDR3 reads CASSFQQVNEQFF. CDR3 bases: TGTGCCAGCAGTTTTCAACAGGTCAATGAGCAGTTCTTC.